These 17 T cell receptor beta chains were sequenced from one sample in a study of T cells in Graves' hyperthyroidism and ophthalmopathy. The source material, RNA transcripts, was used to amplify TCR beta CDR3 regions. The HTBI primer set was used in a first-round RT-PCR of the TCR CDR3. TCRdb itself ran the multiplex PCR reads through MiXCR, one entry per CDR3 protein. The repertoire holds about 710,000 distinct CDR3 sequences, with around 17% as singletons. Sequencing was done on a sample of blood. Source of these receptors: a man aged 18 to 35 with Graves' hyperthyroidism.

This clonotype was seen many times. The J gene is TRBJ2-7, the V gene TRBV7-3, with 11 bases aligning to TRBD2. CDR1 is SGHTA, CDR2 FQGTGA, per germline. V trimming: 6 bases; J trimming: 3 bases; junction bases outside the gene matches: 4. The CDR3 is 14 residues long. The CDR3 protein is CASSISGRDYEQYF. The CDR3 bases are TGTGCCAGCAGTATTAGCGGGAGGGACTACGAGCAGTACTTC.

CDR3 DNA sequence: TGTGCCAGCAGTGACCCGACTAAACACAATGAGCAGTTCTTC. This sequence encodes CASSDPTKHNEQFF. The chain recombines TRBV6-4 with TRBJ2-1, with a possible D match to TRBD2 (5 bases). V lost 2 bases to trimming and J lost 5 bases, with 10 bases between them. From germline, CDR1 is MRHNA and CDR2 SNTAGT. This CDR3 region has 14 residues.

V gene TRBV20-1 combines with J gene TRBJ2-1; D is unresolved. In germline, CDR1 is DFQATT, CDR2 SNEGSKA (reference sequence). CDR3 length: 16 amino acids. The V end lost 4 bases, the J end lost 0 bases, and 16 bases lay between the germline ends. Here the CDR3 DNA reads TGCAGTGCTATTTCTCGGGCCACGAGCTCCTACAATGAGCAGTTCTTC. Amino acids: CSAISRATSSYNEQFF.

In its sample, this clonotype was seen a few times. This chain links TRBV20-1 with TRBJ1-1; TRBD1 matches 7 bases. The trim removed 3 bases at V and 8 bases at J, leaving 6 bases unmatched. CDR1 and CDR2 from the germline V gene are DFQATT and SNEGSKA (reference sequence). CDR3 length equals 12 residues. Written as DNA, the CDR3 is TGCAGTGCTAGTCCGACAGGGTCGGAAGCTTTCTTT. This sequence encodes CSASPTGSEAFF.

This clonotype was recorded many times. V is TRBV6-1 and J is TRBJ2-5; 12 positions agree with TRBD2. CDR1 is MNHNS and CDR2 is SASEGT in the germline V gene. This CDR3 is built from 16 residues. V lost 5 bases, J lost 1 base, and 5 bases stayed unmatched. The CDR3, as DNA: TGTGCCAGCAGTCCCGGACTAGCGGGATCCCAAGAGACCCAGTACTTC. Protein sequence: CASSPGLAGSQETQYF.

This clonotype was observed a handful of times. This chain connects TRBV11-3 to TRBJ1-2; TRBD1 matches 10 bases. The CDR3 totals 16 residues. CDR1 and CDR2 from the germline V gene are SGHNT and YENEEA. V shed 2 bases, J shed 8 bases, and the junction held 11 bases outside the gene matches. The DNA of the CDR3 is TGTGCCAGCAGCTTACCTACCCGGGACAGGGGAGGCGGCTACACCTTC. Protein: CASSLPTRDRGGGYTF.

This clonotype was recorded many times. The chain couples TRBV28 to TRBJ2-7, with TRBD2 matching over 7 bases. V lost 4 bases to trimming and J lost 8 bases; unmatched junction nucleotides: 11. Germline V gene lookup returns CDR1 MDHEN and CDR2 SYDVKM. The length of the CDR3 is 14 residues. CDR3 in amino acids: CASSSPGGTTQQYF. CDR3 nucleotides: TGTGCCAGCAGTTCCCCAGGTGGGACTACGCAGCAGTACTTC.

This clonotype was recorded many times. V gene TRBV7-9 combines with J gene TRBJ2-5, with 8 bases matching TRBD2. The germline V gene encodes CDR1 SEHNR and CDR2 FQNEAQ (reference sequence). The length of the CDR3 is 15 residues. The V segment lost 2 bases and the J segment 1 base; nucleotides outside the gene matches: 3. In DNA, the CDR3 is TGTGCCAGCAGCTTAAAGCGGGGGTCCCAAGAGACCCAGTACTTC. This encodes CASSLKRGSQETQYF.

This clonotype was counted ten times or more. The chain couples TRBV28 to TRBJ2-1; D might be TRBD2 (6 bases). V gave up 3 bases and J gave up 14 bases, with 14 bases separating them. Germline V lookup: CDR1 MDHEN, CDR2 SYDVKM. CDR3 length: 12 amino acids. CDR3 in DNA: TGTGCCAGCAGTTTGGGGAACGGCGGGGAGTTCTTC. It encodes CASSLGNGGEFF.

In its sample, this clonotype was seen a few times. V usage is TRBV7-9 and J usage is TRBJ2-1, with 8 bases matching TRBD2. Germline lookup yields CDR1 SEHNR and CDR2 FQNEAQ (reference sequence). This CDR3 region has 16 residues. V was pared by 4 bases and J by 0 bases, with 5 bases of the junction left unmatched. CDR3 amino acids: CASSSWTSSSYNEQFF. The CDR3 DNA sequence: TGTGCCAGCAGCTCGTGGACTAGCAGCTCCTACAATGAGCAGTTCTTC.

The table lists this clonotype with many counts. This chain joins TRBV11-2 and TRBJ2-5, with D possibly being TRBD1 (6 bases). CDR1 and CDR2 from the germline V gene are SGHAT and FQNNGV. This CDR3 comprises 16 residues. Trimming cost V 1 base and J 5 bases, with 17 bases left between them. The CDR3 DNA reads as TGTGCCAGCAGCTTAGTGGTTCCAGGGGTTGTGGAGACCCAGTACTTC. It translates to CASSLVVPGVVETQYF.

This clonotype has only a few counts. The rearrangement joins TRBV9 to TRBJ2-7; D is unclear. This CDR3 contains 14 residues. Germline lookup yields CDR1 SGDLS and CDR2 YYNGEE. The V and J ends lost 0 bases and 1 base respectively, with 8 bases between them. The CDR3 sequence is CASSVDTGSYEQYF. The CDR3 DNA is TGTGCCAGCAGCGTAGACACCGGGTCCTACGAGCAGTACTTC.

There are many counts of this clonotype. This sequence joins TRBV6-1 and TRBJ2-7, with 9 bases lining up with TRBD2. There are 14 residues in the CDR3. J was trimmed by 1 base and V by 9 bases; bases with no gene match: 7. Germline CDR1 and CDR2: MNHNS and SASEGT. The CDR3: CASKVAGASYEQYF. The CDR3 bases are TGTGCCAGTAAGGTAGCGGGAGCGTCCTACGAGCAGTACTTC.

The J gene is TRBJ2-7, the V gene TRBV6-2 or TRBV6-3; the D gene is possibly TRBD1 (6 bases). The CDR3 is 13 residues long. The germline V and J ends were trimmed by 7 bases and 0 bases, with 10 bases remaining between them. Looked up from germline, CDR1 is MNHEY and CDR2 is SVGEGT. In DNA form, the CDR3 reads TGTGCCAGCAACAGGGCCCTCTCCTACGAGCAGTACTTC. Protein: CASNRALSYEQYF.

This clonotype showed up many times. V and J are TRBV6-6 and TRBJ2-1, with TRBD1 as a possible D gene (5 bases). Trimming removed 2 bases from V and 7 bases from J, with 12 bases in between. The CDR3 runs 14 residues. From germline, CDR1 is MNHNY and CDR2 SVGAGI (reference sequence). The CDR3 bases are TGTGCCAGCAGTTACGTCACGCAGGGTAATGAGCAGTTCTTC. Translated, it gives CASSYVTQGNEQFF.

This rearrangement joins TRBV14 to TRBJ2-5; tentative D call: TRBD2 (7 bases). V dropped 0 bases and J dropped 5 bases, with 16 bases sitting between them. The germline V gene encodes CDR1 SGHDN and CDR2 FVKESK. The CDR3 runs 16 residues. CDR3 region: CASSQDGGASGETQYF. DNA of the CDR3: TGTGCCAGCAGCCAAGATGGGGGGGCTTCGGGGGAGACCCAGTACTTC.

This clonotype was picked up a small number of times. The V gene is TRBV11-2, the J gene TRBJ2-2, with 11 nucleotides matching TRBD1. Trimming removed 5 bases from V and 6 bases from J; junction bases left unmatched: 8. From germline, CDR1 is SGHAT and CDR2 FQNNGV. The CDR3 covers 16 residues. The CDR3 coding sequence is TGTGCCAGCAGCCCTCCGGGACAGGGGGTCTCCGGGGAGCTGTTTTTT. Its translation: CASSPPGQGVSGELFF.